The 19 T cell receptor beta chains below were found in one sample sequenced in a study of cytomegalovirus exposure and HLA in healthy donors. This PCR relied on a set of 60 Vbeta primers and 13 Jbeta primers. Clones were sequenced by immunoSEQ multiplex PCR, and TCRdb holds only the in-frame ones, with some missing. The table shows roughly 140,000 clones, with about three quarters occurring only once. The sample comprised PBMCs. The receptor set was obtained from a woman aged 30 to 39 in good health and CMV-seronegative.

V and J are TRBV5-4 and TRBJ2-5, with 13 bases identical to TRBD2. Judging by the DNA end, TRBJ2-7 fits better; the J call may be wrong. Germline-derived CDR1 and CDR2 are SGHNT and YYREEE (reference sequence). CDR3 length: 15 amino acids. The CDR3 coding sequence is TGTGCCAGCAGCCCGGGACTAGCGGGGATCTACGAGCAGTACTTC. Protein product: CASSPGLAGIYEQYF.

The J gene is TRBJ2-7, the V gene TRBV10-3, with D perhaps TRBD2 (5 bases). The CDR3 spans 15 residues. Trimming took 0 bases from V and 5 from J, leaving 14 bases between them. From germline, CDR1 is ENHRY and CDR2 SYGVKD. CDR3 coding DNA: TGTGCCATCAGTGAGTCGACCGGGATAAAGGACGAGCAGTACTTC. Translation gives CAISESTGIKDEQYF.

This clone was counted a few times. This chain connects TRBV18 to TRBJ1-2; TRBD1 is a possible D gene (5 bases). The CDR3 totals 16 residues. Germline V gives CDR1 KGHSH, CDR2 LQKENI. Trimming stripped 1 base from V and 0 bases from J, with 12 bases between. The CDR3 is CASSPQGRPTNYGYTF. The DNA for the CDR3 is TGTGCCAGCTCACCACAGGGGCGCCCTACTAACTATGGCTACACCTTC. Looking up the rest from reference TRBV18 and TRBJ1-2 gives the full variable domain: NAGVMQNPRHLVRRRGQEARLRCSPMKGHSHVYWYRQLPEEGLKFMVYLQKENIIDESGMPKERFSAEFPKEGPSILRIQQVVRGDSAAYFCASSPQGRPTNYGYTFGSGTRLTVV.

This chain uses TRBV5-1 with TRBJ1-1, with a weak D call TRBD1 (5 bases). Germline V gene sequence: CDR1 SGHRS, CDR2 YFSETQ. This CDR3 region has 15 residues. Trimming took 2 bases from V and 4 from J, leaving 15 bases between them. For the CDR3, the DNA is TGCGCCAGCAGCTTCCTGGGGGGGGTAGGCACTGAAGCTTTCTTT. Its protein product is CASSFLGGVGTEAFF.

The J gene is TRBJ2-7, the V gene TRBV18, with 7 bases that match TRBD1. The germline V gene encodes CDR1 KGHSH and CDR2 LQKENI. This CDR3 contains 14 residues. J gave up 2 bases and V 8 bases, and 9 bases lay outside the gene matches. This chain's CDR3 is CASARDRYTYEQYF. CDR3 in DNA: TGTGCCAGCGCTCGGGACAGATACACCTACGAGCAGTACTTC.

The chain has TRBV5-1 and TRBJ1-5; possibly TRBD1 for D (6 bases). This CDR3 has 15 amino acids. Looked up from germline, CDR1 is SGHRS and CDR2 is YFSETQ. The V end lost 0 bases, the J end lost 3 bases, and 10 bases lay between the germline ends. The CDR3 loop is CASSLGSGDNQPQHF. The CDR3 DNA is TGCGCCAGCAGCTTGGGGTCAGGGGACAATCAGCCCCAGCATTTT.

As DNA, the CDR3 is TGTGCCAGCTCACCACCGGTGACAGGGGACAATGAGCAGTTCTTC. Translation gives CASSPPVTGDNEQFF. The chain links TRBV18 to TRBJ2-1; 8 bases are a match to TRBD1. Germline CDR1 KGHSH, CDR2 LQKENI. The CDR3 loop spans 15 amino acids. Trimming removed 0 bases from V and 5 bases from J; junction bases left unmatched: 3.

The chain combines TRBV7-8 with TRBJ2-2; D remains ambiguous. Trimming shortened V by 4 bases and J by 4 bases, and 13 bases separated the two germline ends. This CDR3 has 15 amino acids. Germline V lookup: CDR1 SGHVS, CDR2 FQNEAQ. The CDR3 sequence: CASSYLGESTGELFF. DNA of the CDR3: TGTGCCAGCAGCTACCTGGGCGAGAGCACCGGGGAGCTGTTTTTT.

Here the CDR3 DNA reads TGCGCCAGCAGTCAACGACGTTTCTTGAGGGAACTTAACTATGGCTACACCTTC. Protein: CASSQRRFLRELNYGYTF. The V and J genes are TRBV23-1 and TRBJ1-2; D is unclear. TRBV23-1 is flagged as an ORF with uncertain function. With 2 bases removed from V and 1 base from J, the gap between germline ends came to 20 bases. The CDR3 is made up of 18 amino acids.

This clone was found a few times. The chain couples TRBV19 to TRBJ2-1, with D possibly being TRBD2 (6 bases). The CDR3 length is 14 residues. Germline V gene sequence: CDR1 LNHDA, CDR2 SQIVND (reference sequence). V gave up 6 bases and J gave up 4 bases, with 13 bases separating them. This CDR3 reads CASRSGDHYNEQFF. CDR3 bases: TGTGCCAGTAGGTCGGGAGATCATTACAATGAGCAGTTCTTC.

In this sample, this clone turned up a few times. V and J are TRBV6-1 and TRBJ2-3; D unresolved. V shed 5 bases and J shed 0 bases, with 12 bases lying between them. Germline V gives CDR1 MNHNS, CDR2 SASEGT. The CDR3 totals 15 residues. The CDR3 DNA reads TGTGCCAGCAGTTCCCGTACTACTAGCACAGATACGCAGTATTTT. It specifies CASSSRTTSTDTQYF.

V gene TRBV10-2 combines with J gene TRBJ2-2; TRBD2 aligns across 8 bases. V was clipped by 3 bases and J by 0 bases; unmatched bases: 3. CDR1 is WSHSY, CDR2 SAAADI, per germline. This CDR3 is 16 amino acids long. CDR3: CASSDTGGPNTGELFF. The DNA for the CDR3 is TGCGCCAGCAGTGATACGGGAGGGCCGAACACCGGGGAGCTGTTTTTT.

Written as DNA, the CDR3 is TGTGCCAGCAGCGTACTAGCCAAAAACATTCAGTACTTC. This encodes CASSVLAKNIQYF. This rearrangement joins TRBV9 to TRBJ2-4; D ambiguous. The CDR3 runs to 13 residues. The V gene's germline CDR1 is SGDLS and CDR2 YYNGEE. The V end lost 1 base, the J end lost 0 bases, and 2 bases lay between the germline ends.

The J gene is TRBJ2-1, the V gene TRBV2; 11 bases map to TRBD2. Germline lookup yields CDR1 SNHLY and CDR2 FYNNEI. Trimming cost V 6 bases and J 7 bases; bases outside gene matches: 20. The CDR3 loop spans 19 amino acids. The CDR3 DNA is TGTGCCAGCAGCGGATCACTAGCGGGAGAGGCGATTTTGAGGAATGAGCAGTTCTTC. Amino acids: CASSGSLAGEAILRNEQFF.

The CDR3 region is CASSLSASGSSYEQYF. Here the CDR3 DNA reads TGTGCCAGCAGTTTATCGGCTAGCGGGAGCTCCTACGAGCAGTACTTC. The chain couples TRBV28 to TRBJ2-7, with 10 bases fitting TRBD2. CDR3 size: 16 residues. Per germline, CDR1 MDHEN and CDR2 SYDVKM. V shed 1 base and J 0 bases; nucleotides not matched to a gene: 3.

In DNA form, the CDR3 reads TGTGCCAGCAGCTTACCCCCACCAGGGTTCGGGTCCTACGAGCAGTACTTC. Its protein product is CASSLPPPGFGSYEQYF. The chain carries TRBV11-3 and TRBJ2-7; TRBD1 is a possible D gene (5 bases). From germline, CDR1 is SGHNT and CDR2 YENEEA. Trimming pared 2 bases from V and 1 base from J, leaving 18 bases between. CDR3 size: 17 residues.

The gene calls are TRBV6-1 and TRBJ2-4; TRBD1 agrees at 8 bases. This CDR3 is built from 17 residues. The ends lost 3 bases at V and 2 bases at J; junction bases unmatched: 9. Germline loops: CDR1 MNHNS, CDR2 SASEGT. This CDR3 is CASSDLRTGLTKNIQYF. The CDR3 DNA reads TGTGCCAGCAGTGACCTCAGGACAGGGCTTACCAAAAACATTCAGTACTTC.

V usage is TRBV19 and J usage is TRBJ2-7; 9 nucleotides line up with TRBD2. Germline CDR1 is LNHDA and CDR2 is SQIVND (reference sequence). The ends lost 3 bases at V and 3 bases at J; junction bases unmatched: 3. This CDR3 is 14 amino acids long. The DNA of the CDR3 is TGTGCCAGTAGTATTGCGCGGGAGGGCTACGAGCAGTACTTC. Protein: CASSIAREGYEQYF.

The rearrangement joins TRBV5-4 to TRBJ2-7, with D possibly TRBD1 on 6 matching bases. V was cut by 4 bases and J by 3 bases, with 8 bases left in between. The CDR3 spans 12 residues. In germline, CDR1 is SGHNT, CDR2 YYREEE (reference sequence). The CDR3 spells CASSKGDYEQYF. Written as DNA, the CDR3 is TGTGCCAGCAGCAAGGGGGACTACGAGCAGTACTTC.